Following are 29 T cell receptor beta chains from one sample sequenced in a study of blood T cell repertoires in COVID-19. This table comes from immunoSEQ multiplex PCR, and its TCRdb copy is limited to in-frame clones, with some not included. The sample consists of 200,000 to 250,000 clones, approximately 90% of them appearing once. Source material: PBMCs or T cells enriched from blood (not recorded which). Receptors originate from a woman aged 18-35 years in a cohort exposed to, infected with or recovered from COVID-19 (not recorded which).

V is TRBV19 and J is TRBJ1-2, with unresolved D. This CDR3 is 15 amino acids long. Looked up from germline, CDR1 is LNHDA and CDR2 is SQIVND (reference sequence). With 2 bases removed from V and 4 bases from J, the gap between germline ends came to 14 bases. The CDR3 nucleotides are TGTGCCAGTAGTATAACTAAGGACGGGGTCTATGGCTACACCTTC. Its protein product is CASSITKDGVYGYTF.

This chain connects TRBV19 to TRBJ2-5, with 8 bases aligning to TRBD1. Per the germline V gene, CDR1 is LNHDA and CDR2 is SQIVND (reference sequence). With 5 bases clipped from V and 3 bases from J, the junction kept 5 bases outside the gene matches. This CDR3 spans 14 amino acids. CDR3 in DNA: TGTGCCAGTAGTCCAGGACAGGGCGAAGAGACCCAGTACTTC. Translating gives CASSPGQGEETQYF.

This chain uses TRBV4-1 with TRBJ1-6, with a possible D match to TRBD1 (6 bases). There are 17 residues in the CDR3. CDR1 is MGHRA and CDR2 is YSYEKL in the germline V gene. V was cut by 0 bases and J by 0 bases, with 9 bases left in between. The CDR3 protein is CASSQDRGNSYNSPLHF. The DNA for the CDR3 is TGCGCCAGCAGCCAAGATAGGGGGAACTCCTATAATTCACCCCTCCACTTT.

The CDR3: CASPSGGHTSGRAHEQYF. DNA for the CDR3: TGTGCCAGCCCCTCTGGCGGGCACACTAGCGGGAGGGCTCACGAGCAGTACTTC. The chain couples TRBV21-1 to TRBJ2-7; TRBD2 is taken as the D call from the table, unchecked against the DNA. TRBV21-1 constitutes a pseudogene. The CDR3 runs 18 residues.

This clone was observed a few times. The chain joins TRBV6-4 to TRBJ2-1, with no clear D. Trimming removed 0 bases at V and 7 bases at J, with 4 bases between. The CDR3 covers 12 residues. Germline CDR1 MRHNA, CDR2 SNTAGT. The CDR3 here is CASSDSENEQFF. CDR3 DNA sequence: TGTGCCAGCAGTGACTCGGAGAATGAGCAGTTCTTC.

A word on this clone: Germline is not matched at one junction end, which may reflect a read error. V gene TRBV13 combines with J gene TRBJ2-3, with D unclear. CDR3 length: 18 amino acids. Germline lookup yields CDR1 PRHDT and CDR2 FYEKMQ (reference sequence). The CDR3 DNA is TGTGCCAGCAGCATAGGCCCAGTATCCGCCTCTAGCACAGATACGCAGTATTTT. Translation: CASSIGPVSASSTDTQYF.

The V gene is TRBV4-1, the J gene TRBJ2-1; D possibly corresponds to TRBD2 (5 bases). The CDR3 has 16 residues. V dropped 0 bases and J dropped 4 bases, with 13 bases sitting between them. Germline-derived CDR1 and CDR2 are MGHRA and YSYEKL. The CDR3 region has the DNA TGCGCCAGCAGCCAAGAAGGCACTAGTCCTTACAATGAGCAGTTCTTC. Translated: CASSQEGTSPYNEQFF.

The J gene is TRBJ2-7, the V gene TRBV5-4; perhaps TRBD2 as D (5 bases). CDR1 SGHNT and CDR2 YYREEE come from the germline V gene (reference sequence). The ends were cut back, 0 bases at V and 1 base at J, with 17 bases in the middle. The CDR3 sequence is 17 residues long. Here the CDR3 reads CASSLGVGSRTSYEQYF. The CDR3 bases are TGTGCCAGCAGCTTGGGGGTTGGGTCGCGGACTTCCTACGAGCAGTACTTC.

This clone showed up just once. The genes are TRBV27 and TRBJ1-1, with D unresolved. This CDR3 region has 15 residues. The V gene's germline CDR1 is MNHEY and CDR2 SMNVEV (reference sequence). Trimming took off 5 bases at V and 3 bases at J, with 16 bases between the two ends. The CDR3 protein is CASSPLSGGDTEAFF. In DNA, the CDR3 is TGTGCCAGCAGTCCTCTAAGCGGCGGGGACACTGAAGCTTTCTTT.

The CDR3 sequence: CATSRVWTNNEKLFF. The CDR3, as DNA: TGTGCCACCAGCAGAGTGTGGACAAACAATGAAAAACTGTTTTTT. The rearrangement links TRBV15 to TRBJ1-4; D is perhaps TRBD1 (5 bases). V was trimmed by 1 base and J by 5 bases, leaving 11 bases between them. The CDR3 length is 15 residues. Looked up from germline, CDR1 is LNHNV and CDR2 is YYDKDF (reference sequence).

This clone was counted many times. V usage is TRBV5-5 and J usage is TRBJ1-5, with TRBD1 matching 10 bases. CDR1 and CDR2 (germline): SGHKS, YYEKEE (reference sequence). CDR3 size: 18 residues. The trim removed 0 bases at V and 0 bases at J, leaving 6 bases unmatched. CDR3 nucleotides: TGTGCCAGCAGCTTGGTGGGTGGGACAGGGGCTAGCAATCAGCCCCAGCATTTT. This translates into CASSLVGGTGASNQPQHF.

The chain carries TRBV28 and TRBJ1-1, with D tentatively TRBD1 (5 bases). The length of the CDR3 is 15 residues. Germline assignment: CDR1 MDHEN and CDR2 SYDVKM. V lost 7 bases to trimming and J lost 0 bases, with 15 bases between them. CDR3: CASNPTDQVNTEAFF. DNA of the CDR3: TGTGCCAGCAACCCGACAGATCAAGTGAACACTGAAGCTTTCTTT.

This chain joins TRBV3-1 (or the pseudogene TRBV3-2) and TRBJ2-1; possible D gene TRBD2, 5 bases. Looked up from germline, CDR1 is LGHDT and CDR2 is YNNKEL (reference sequence). V was cut by 6 bases and J by 7 bases, with 7 bases left in between. The CDR3 has 11 residues. CDR3 protein: CASRVANEQFF. In nucleotides, the CDR3 is TGTGCCAGCAGGGTAGCGAATGAGCAGTTCTTC.

The J gene is TRBJ1-1, the V gene TRBV11-3; D call uncertain. V lost 6 bases and J lost 4, with 9 bases in between. Germline V lookup: CDR1 SGHNT, CDR2 YENEEA. The CDR3 runs 12 residues. As DNA, the CDR3 is TGTGCCAGCAGGGCAGGTATCACTGAAGCTTTCTTT. It specifies CASRAGITEAFF.

V is TRBV18 and J is TRBJ1-1; D possibly corresponds to TRBD1 (5 bases). This CDR3 comprises 12 residues. CDR1 and CDR2 (germline): KGHSH, LQKENI. V was shortened by 3 bases and J by 6 bases, with 8 bases between the two germline ends. CDR3 sequence reads: CASSPGGAEAFF. CDR3 nucleotides: TGTGCCAGCTCACCGGGGGGGGCTGAAGCTTTCTTT.

The V gene is TRBV27, the J gene TRBJ2-1, with 11 bases fitting TRBD1. Trimming at V came to 4 bases and at J to 7 bases, leaving 3 bases not matched to a gene. The CDR3 extends over 14 amino acids. CDR1 is MNHEY, CDR2 SMNVEV, per germline (reference sequence). DNA for the CDR3: TGTGCCAGCAGTTCCGGACAGGGGGCGAATGAGCAGTTCTTC. Translated: CASSSGQGANEQFF.

The J gene is TRBJ2-1, the V gene TRBV12-5, with a weak D call TRBD2 (6 bases). Trimming stripped 7 bases from V and 0 bases from J, with 13 bases between. The germline V gene has CDR1 LGHNT and CDR2 FRNRAP. The CDR3 is 15 residues long. The CDR3 reads CASAKLANSYNEQFF. DNA for the CDR3: TGTGCTAGTGCCAAACTAGCCAACTCCTACAATGAGCAGTTCTTC. The whole variable domain, filled in from reference TRBV12-5 and TRBJ2-1, reads DARVTQTPRHKVTEMGQEVTMRCQPILGHNTVFWYRQTMMQGLELLAYFRNRAPLDDSGMPKDRFSAEMPDATLATLKIQPSEPRDSAVYFCASAKLANSYNEQFFGPGTRLTVL.

The chain combines TRBV3-1 (or the pseudogene TRBV3-2) with TRBJ1-1; D uncertain. The V end lost 0 bases, the J end lost 1 base, and 6 bases lay between the germline ends. The CDR3 extends over 14 amino acids. Germline-derived CDR1 and CDR2 are LGHDT and YNNKEL (reference sequence). Written as DNA, the CDR3 is TGTGCCAGCAGCCAAGACGGGGAGAACACTGAAGCTTTCTTT. Protein sequence: CASSQDGENTEAFF.

This chain connects TRBV28 to TRBJ1-1; maybe TRBD1 (5 bases). The V end was cut by 6 bases, the J end by 0 bases, with 17 bases between. Germline CDR1 MDHEN, CDR2 SYDVKM. This CDR3 contains 16 residues. In nucleotides, the CDR3 is TGTGCCAGCAGCAGTACTCGGGGGGGGTTGAACACTGAAGCTTTCTTT. As protein: CASSSTRGGLNTEAFF.

The chain uses TRBV5-1 and TRBJ2-3, with 9 bases fitting TRBD2. Trimming took 2 bases from V and 6 from J; bases not matched to a gene: 19. CDR3 length: 19 amino acids. The germline gives CDR1 SGHRS, CDR2 YFSETQ. CDR3 coding DNA: TGCGCCAGCAGCTTTATAGGCGGGGGGGCGTCTCTGTCTGGGGATACGCAGTATTTT. Its protein is CASSFIGGGASLSGDTQYF. The whole variable domain, filled in from reference TRBV5-1 and TRBJ2-3, reads KAGVTQTPRYLIKTRGQQVTLSCSPISGHRSVSWYQQTPGQGLQFLFEYFSETQRNKGNFPGRFSGRQFSNSRSEMNVSTLELGDSALYLCASSFIGGGASLSGDTQYFGPGTRLTVL.

J is TRBJ1-4 and V is TRBV27; 9 bases map to TRBD1. Trimming at V came to 4 bases and at J to 10 bases, leaving 7 bases not matched to a gene. This CDR3 region has 14 residues. CDR1 is MNHEY and CDR2 is SMNVEV in the germline V gene (reference sequence). CDR3 residues: CASSYGTGSLKLFF. CDR3 nucleotide sequence: TGTGCCAGCAGTTACGGGACAGGGAGCCTAAAACTGTTTTTT.

The chain couples TRBV6-1 to TRBJ2-7, with unresolved D. CDR1 and CDR2 from the germline V gene are MNHNS and SASEGT. This CDR3 has 13 amino acids. Trimming pared 2 bases from V and 3 bases from J, leaving 8 bases between. CDR3 nucleotides: TGTGCCAGCAGTGAACTGGCACGCTACGAGCAGTACTTC. Residues: CASSELARYEQYF.

The chain couples TRBV4-1 to TRBJ1-2, with D possibly TRBD1 on 5 matching bases. Germline V gene sequence: CDR1 MGHRA, CDR2 YSYEKL. This CDR3 has 16 amino acids. Trimming pared 0 bases from V and 7 bases from J, leaving 18 bases between. The CDR3 DNA reads TGCGCCAGCAGCCAAGATCCAGGGCGAAGAGTTGGTGGCTACACCTTC. Translating it yields CASSQDPGRRVGGYTF.

The gene calls are TRBV11-2 and TRBJ2-7; 7 bases map to TRBD1. This CDR3 is 15 amino acids long. V gave up 4 bases and J gave up 3 bases; unmatched junction bases: 9. Per the germline V gene, CDR1 is SGHAT and CDR2 is FQNNGV. CDR3 amino acids: CASSSLWDRNYEQYF. For the CDR3, the DNA is TGTGCCAGCAGCTCCCTGTGGGACAGAAACTACGAGCAGTACTTC.

The chain employs TRBV5-1 and TRBJ2-7; a possible D gene is TRBD2 (6 bases). The V gene lost 3 bases and the J gene lost 6 bases, with 10 bases spanning the gap. Germline V CDR1 and CDR2: SGHRS, YFSETQ. The CDR3 totals 12 residues. The DNA of the CDR3 is TGCGCCAGCAGCTCAGGGACTCCCGAGCAGTACTTC. Its translation: CASSSGTPEQYF.

In its sample, this clone was seen once. This chain joins TRBV5-4 and TRBJ2-3; perhaps TRBD2 as D (5 bases). With 5 bases removed from V and 4 bases from J, the gap between germline ends came to 23 bases. This CDR3 has 17 amino acids. CDR1 and CDR2 from the germline V gene are SGHNT and YYREEE (reference sequence). In DNA, the CDR3 is TGTGCCAGCAGTCGGCGGGCTAGCAGGATGTTCGCAGATACGCAGTATTTT. The encoded protein is CASSRRASRMFADTQYF.

There are many counts of this clone. This sequence joins TRBV13 and TRBJ2-3, with D perhaps matching TRBD2 (6 bases). Germline CDR1 reads PRHDT; CDR2 reads FYEKMQ (reference sequence). V lost 9 bases and J 4 bases, leaving 17 bases between the germline ends. This CDR3 is 14 amino acids long. The CDR3 sequence: CASTPREWSDTQYF. The CDR3 DNA sequence: TGTGCCAGTACCCCACGGGAGTGGTCAGATACGCAGTATTTT. Drawing the rest from reference TRBV13 and TRBJ2-3, the complete variable domain is AAGVIQSPRHLIKEKRETATLKCYPIPRHDTVYWYQQGPGQDPQFLISFYEKMQSDKGSIPDRFSAQQFSDYHSELNMSSLELGDSALYFCASTPREWSDTQYFGPGTRLTVL.

This chain links TRBV6-1 with TRBJ2-5, with a tentative D call TRBD1 (6 bases). V lost 1 base and J 5 bases, leaving 11 bases between the germline ends. In germline, CDR1 is MNHNS, CDR2 SASEGT. The CDR3 consists of 14 residues. The CDR3: CASSEGQALETQYF. For the CDR3, the DNA is TGTGCCAGCAGTGAAGGACAGGCATTGGAGACCCAGTACTTC.

The CDR3 region is CSVEMTGANTEAFF. DNA of the CDR3: TGCAGCGTGGAAATGACAGGGGCGAACACTGAAGCTTTCTTT. This chain uses TRBV29-1 with TRBJ1-1; TRBD1 matches 8 bases. J gave up 1 base and V 6 bases, and 7 bases lay outside the gene matches. In germline, CDR1 is SQVTM, CDR2 ANQGSEA. This CDR3 has 14 amino acids.